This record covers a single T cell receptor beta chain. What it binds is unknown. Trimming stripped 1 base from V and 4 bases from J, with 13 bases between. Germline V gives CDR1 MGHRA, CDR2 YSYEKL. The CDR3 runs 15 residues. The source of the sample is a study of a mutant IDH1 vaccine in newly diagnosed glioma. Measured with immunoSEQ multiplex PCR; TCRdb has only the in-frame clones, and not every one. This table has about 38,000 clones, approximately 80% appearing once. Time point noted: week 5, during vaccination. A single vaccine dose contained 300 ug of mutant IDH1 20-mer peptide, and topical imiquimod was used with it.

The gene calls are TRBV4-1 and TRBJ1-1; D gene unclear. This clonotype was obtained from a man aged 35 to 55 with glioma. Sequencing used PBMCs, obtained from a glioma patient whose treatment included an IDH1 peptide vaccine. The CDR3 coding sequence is TGCGCCAGCAGCCAAGGGCGGGTATCAAGCACTGAAGCTTTCTTT. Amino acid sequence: CASSQGRVSSTEAFF.